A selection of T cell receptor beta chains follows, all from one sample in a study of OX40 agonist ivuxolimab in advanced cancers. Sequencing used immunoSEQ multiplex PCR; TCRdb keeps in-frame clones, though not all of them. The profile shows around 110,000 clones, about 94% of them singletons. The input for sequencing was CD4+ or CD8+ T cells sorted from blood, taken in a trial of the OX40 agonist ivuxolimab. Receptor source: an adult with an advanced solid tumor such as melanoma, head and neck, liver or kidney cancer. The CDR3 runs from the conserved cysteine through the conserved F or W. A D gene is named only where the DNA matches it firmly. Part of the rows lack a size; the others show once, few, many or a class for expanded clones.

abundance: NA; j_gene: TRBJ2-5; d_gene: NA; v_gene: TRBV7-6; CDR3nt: TGTGCCAGCAGCTTAGTGGCTAGCTGGGCCCAAGAGACCCAGTACTTC; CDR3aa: CASSLVASWAQETQYF
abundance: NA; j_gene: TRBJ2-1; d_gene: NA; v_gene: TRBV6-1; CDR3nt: TGTGCCAGCAGTGAAACGGGTCTTTACATAAATGAGCAGTTCTTC; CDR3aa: CASSETGLYINEQFF
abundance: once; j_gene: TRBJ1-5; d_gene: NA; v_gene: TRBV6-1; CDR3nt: TGTGCCAGCAGTGAAGTGCAGGGCTTAGGGCAGCCCCAGCATTTT; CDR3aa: CASSEVQGLGQPQHF
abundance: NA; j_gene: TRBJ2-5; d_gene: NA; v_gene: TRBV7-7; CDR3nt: TGTGCCAGCAGCTTAGAGATGGGGCAACAAGAGACCCAGTACTTC; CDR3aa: CASSLEMGQQETQYF
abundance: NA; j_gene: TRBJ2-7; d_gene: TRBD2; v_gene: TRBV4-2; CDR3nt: TGTGCCAGCAGCTCCTCGACGACTAGCGGGAGTAGGGGCGAGCAGTACTTC; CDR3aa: CASSSSTTSGSRGEQYF
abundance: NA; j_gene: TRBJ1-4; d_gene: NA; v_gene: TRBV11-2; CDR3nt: TGTGCCAGCAGCCCCAGTTTATCAGGGATCGTCAATGAAAAACTGTTTTTT; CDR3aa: CASSPSLSGIVNEKLFF
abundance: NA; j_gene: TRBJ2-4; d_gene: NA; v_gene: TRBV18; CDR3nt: TGTGCCAGCTCACCTGGGGTTGGTGGCGAGGGCAAAAACATTCAGTACTTC; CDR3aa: CASSPGVGGEGKNIQYF
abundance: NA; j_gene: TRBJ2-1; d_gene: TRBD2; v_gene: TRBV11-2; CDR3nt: TGTGCCAGCAGCTTTTCCCTAACACCGGGAGGACACAATGAGCAGTTCTTC; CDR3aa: CASSFSLTPGGHNEQFF
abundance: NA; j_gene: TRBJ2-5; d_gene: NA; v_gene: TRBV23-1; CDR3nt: TGCGCCAGCAGTCAAGGGGACCGCTTGCCCGAGACCCAGTACTTC; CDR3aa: CASSQGDRLPETQYF
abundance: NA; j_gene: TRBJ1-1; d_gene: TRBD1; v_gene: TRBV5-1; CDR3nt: TGCGCCAGCAGCTTCAGGACAGGGATGGATGCTGAAGCTTTCTTT; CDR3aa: CASSFRTGMDAEAFF
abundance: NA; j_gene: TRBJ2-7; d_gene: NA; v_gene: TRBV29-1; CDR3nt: TGCAGCGCAAGACGGGACTCGACGGGGGAGCAGTACTTC; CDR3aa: CSARRDSTGEQYF
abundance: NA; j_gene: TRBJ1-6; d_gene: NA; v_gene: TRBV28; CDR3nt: TGTGCCAGCAGTACCCTAGGATCTAATTCACCCCTCCACTTT; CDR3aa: CASSTLGSNSPLHF
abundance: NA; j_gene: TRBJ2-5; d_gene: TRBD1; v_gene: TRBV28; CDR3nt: TGTGCCAGCAGTTTGGCCAGGGGGCCGGAGACCCAGTACTTC; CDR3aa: CASSLARGPETQYF
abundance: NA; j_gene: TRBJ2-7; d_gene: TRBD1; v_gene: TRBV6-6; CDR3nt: TGTGCCAGCAGGGAAACGGGACAGGGTCGCGAGCAGTACTTC; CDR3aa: CASRETGQGREQYF
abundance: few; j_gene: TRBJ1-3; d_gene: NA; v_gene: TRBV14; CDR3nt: TGTGCCAGCAGCCGAGGACAGAACAGGCGAAACACCATATATTTT; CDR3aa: CASSRGQNRRNTIYF
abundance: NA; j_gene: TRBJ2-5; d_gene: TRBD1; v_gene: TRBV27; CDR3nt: TGTGCCAGCAGCGGACAGGGCAGGCAAGAGACCCAGTACTTC; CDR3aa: CASSGQGRQETQYF
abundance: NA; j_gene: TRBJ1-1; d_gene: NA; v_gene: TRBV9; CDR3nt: TGTGCCAGCAGCGTACAGCCGAACACTGAAGCTTTCTTT; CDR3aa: CASSVQPNTEAFF
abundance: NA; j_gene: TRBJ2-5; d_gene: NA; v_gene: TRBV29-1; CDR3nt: TGCAGCGTTGAAGAGGTGGAGACCCAGTACTTC; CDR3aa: CSVEEVETQYF
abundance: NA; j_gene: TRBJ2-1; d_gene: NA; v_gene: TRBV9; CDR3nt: TGTGCCAGCAGCGTAGGGTGGGGGGCTAGCCCCTACAATGAGCAGTTCTTC; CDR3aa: CASSVGWGASPYNEQFF
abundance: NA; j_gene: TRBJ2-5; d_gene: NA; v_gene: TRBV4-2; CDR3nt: TGTGCCAGCAGCCAAGATCGGGGAACTACCCAGTACTTC; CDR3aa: CASSQDRGTTQYF
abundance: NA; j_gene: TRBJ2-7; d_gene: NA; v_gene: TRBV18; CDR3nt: TGTGCCAGCTCACTATTTGAACAGACCCTGGCGGGAGAGCAGTACTTC; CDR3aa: CASSLFEQTLAGEQYF
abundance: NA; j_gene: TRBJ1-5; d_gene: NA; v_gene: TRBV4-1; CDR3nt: TGCGCCAGCAGCCAAGATTTCGGGAATCAGCCCCAGCATTTT; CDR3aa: CASSQDFGNQPQHF
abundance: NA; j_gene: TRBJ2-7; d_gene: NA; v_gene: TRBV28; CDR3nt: TGTGCCAGCAGTTCTCCCTCCTACGAGCAGTACTTC; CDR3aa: CASSSPSYEQYF
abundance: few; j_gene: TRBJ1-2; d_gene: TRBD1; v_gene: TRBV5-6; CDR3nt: TGTGCCAGCAGCTGGGGACAGCTCTACACCTTC; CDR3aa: CASSWGQLYTF
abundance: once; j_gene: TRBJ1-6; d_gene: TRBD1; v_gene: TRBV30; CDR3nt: TGTGCCTGGAGTATCACAGGGGGCGGGTCACCCCTCCACTTT; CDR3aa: CAWSITGGGSPLHF
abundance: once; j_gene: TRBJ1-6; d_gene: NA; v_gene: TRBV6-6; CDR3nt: TGTGCCAGCGTGCCGGGGGTCACGAGTGCTTCACCCCTCCACTTT; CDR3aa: CASVPGVTSASPLHF
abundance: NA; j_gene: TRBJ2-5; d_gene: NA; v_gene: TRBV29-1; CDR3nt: TGCAGCGTTGCTTTGGGGGGCGTCGGGACCCAGTACTTC; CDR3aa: CSVALGGVGTQYF
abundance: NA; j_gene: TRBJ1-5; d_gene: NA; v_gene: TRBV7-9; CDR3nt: TGTGCCAGTAGCTACCCAGGTCAGCCCCAGCATTTT; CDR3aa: CASSYPGQPQHF
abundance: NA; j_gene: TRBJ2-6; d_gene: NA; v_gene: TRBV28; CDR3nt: TGTGCCAGCAGGACAGGCCTGGGATCTGGGGCCAACGTCCTGACTTTC; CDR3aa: CASRTGLGSGANVLTF
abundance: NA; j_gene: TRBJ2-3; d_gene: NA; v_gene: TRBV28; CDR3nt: TGTGCCAGCAGTCCAGTTTCGGGGGGCGCGAGAGATACGCAGTATTTT; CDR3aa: CASSPVSGGARDTQYF
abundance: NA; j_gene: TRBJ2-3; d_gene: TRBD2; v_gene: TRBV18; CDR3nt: TGTGCCAGCTCACCTCCTAGCGGGGGGCACGTAGATACGCAGTATTTT; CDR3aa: CASSPPSGGHVDTQYF
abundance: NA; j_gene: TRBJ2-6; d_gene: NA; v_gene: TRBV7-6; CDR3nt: TGTGCCAGCAGCTTAAGGGGCAGCTCTGGGGCCAACGTCCTGACTTTC; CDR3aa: CASSLRGSSGANVLTF
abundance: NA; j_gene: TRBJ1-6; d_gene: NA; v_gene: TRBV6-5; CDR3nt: TGTGCCAGCAGTGTAGGGTCCTATAATTCACCCCTCCACTTT; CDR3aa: CASSVGSYNSPLHF
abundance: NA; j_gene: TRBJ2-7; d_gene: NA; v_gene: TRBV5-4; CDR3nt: TGTGCCAGCGTCGGCGGGACCTCCGAGCAGTACTTC; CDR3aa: CASVGGTSEQYF
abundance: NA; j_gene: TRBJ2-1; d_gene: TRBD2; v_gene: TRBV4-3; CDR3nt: TGCGCCAGCAGCCAAGTCGGGGAACTAGCGGGAGGGCCGGCTGAGCAGTTCTTC; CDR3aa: CASSQVGELAGGPAEQFF